The 11 T cell receptor beta chains reported below all come from one sample, sequenced in a study of T cell clones after liver transplantation. Here immunoSEQ multiplex PCR was the method, and the copy in TCRdb shows in-frame clones only, minus some. Of 45,000 to 60,000 clones listed, 80% to 90% were seen once; the top ten hold about an eighth. The sequenced sample was CD8+ T cells from blood, obtained 12 months after liver transplant. The receptors shown here come from a human patient who received a liver transplant. Some T cells may be provided by the graft donor.

The chain joins TRBV7-2 to TRBJ1-5; perhaps TRBD1 as D (6 bases). In germline, CDR1 is SGHTA, CDR2 FQGNSA. This CDR3 is 14 amino acids long. V was trimmed by 2 bases and J by 6 bases, leaving 11 bases between them. CDR3 amino acids: CASSLMGAPQPQHF. As DNA, the CDR3 is TGTGCCAGCAGCTTAATGGGGGCTCCTCAGCCCCAGCATTTT.

The CDR3 is CASSLRAGGSYNEQFF. The CDR3 bases are TGTGCCAGCAGCTTGCGGGCAGGGGGGTCCTACAATGAGCAGTTCTTC. The chain recombines TRBV5-6 with TRBJ2-1; perhaps TRBD1 as D (7 bases). Deletions cut 1 base from V and 1 base from J, with 12 bases between. Germline V gene data show CDR1 as SGHDT and CDR2 as YYEEEE. The CDR3 runs to 16 residues. The variable domain in full, with the rest retrieved from reference TRBV5-6 and TRBJ2-1, is DAGVTQSPTHLIKTRGQQVTLRCSPKSGHDTVSWYQQALGQGPQFIFQYYEEEERQRGNFPDRFSGHQFPNYSSELNVNALLLGDSALYLCASSLRAGGSYNEQFFGPGTRLTVL.

This CDR3 reads CASSTAYNEQFF. The CDR3 DNA reads TGTGCCAGCTCAACTGCCTACAATGAGCAGTTCTTC. The chain couples TRBV18 to TRBJ2-1; D not certain. This CDR3 region has 12 residues. Per the germline V gene, CDR1 is KGHSH and CDR2 is LQKENI. Between the trimmed V and J ends, which lost 5 bases and 2 bases, there was a span of 4 bases. The variable domain in full, with the rest retrieved from reference TRBV18 and TRBJ2-1, is NAGVMQNPRHLVRRRGQEARLRCSPMKGHSHVYWYRQLPEEGLKFMVYLQKENIIDESGMPKERFSAEFPKEGPSILRIQQVVRGDSAAYFCASSTAYNEQFFGPGTRLTVL.

This chain connects TRBV19 to TRBJ2-3, with TRBD2 matching 8 bases. Germline loops: CDR1 LNHDA, CDR2 SQIVND (reference sequence). Trimming at V came to 3 bases and at J to 6 bases, leaving 8 bases not matched to a gene. The CDR3 has 15 amino acids. This CDR3 reads CASSISAGAGDTQYF. Written as DNA, the CDR3 is TGTGCCAGTAGTATCTCAGCGGGAGCGGGGGATACGCAGTATTTT.

This clone was recorded once. The rearrangement uses TRBV9 and TRBJ2-3; D call uncertain. The germline V and J ends were trimmed by 0 bases and 4 bases, with 6 bases remaining between them. This CDR3 contains 13 residues. Germline V gives CDR1 SGDLS, CDR2 YYNGEE. CDR3: CASSVEESDTQYF. The CDR3 DNA reads TGTGCCAGCAGCGTAGAAGAGTCAGATACGCAGTATTTT.

This clone has only a few counts. The V gene is TRBV15, the J gene TRBJ1-5; D not certain. Germline V gene sequence: CDR1 LNHNV, CDR2 YYDKDF (reference sequence). The CDR3 is 15 residues long. The V gene lost 0 bases and the J gene lost 6 bases, with 12 bases spanning the gap. DNA of the CDR3: TGTGCCACCAGCAGAGATTTGGGAACGACTCAGCCCCAGCATTTT. The encoded protein is CATSRDLGTTQPQHF.

V usage is TRBV27 and J usage is TRBJ2-3; 7 bases are a match to TRBD2. J gave up 5 bases and V 4 bases, and 15 bases lay outside the gene matches. CDR1 and CDR2 (germline): MNHEY, SMNVEV (reference sequence). The CDR3 has 17 amino acids. This CDR3 is CASSSVGLAAWRDTQYF. The DNA for the CDR3 is TGTGCCAGCAGTTCAGTAGGGCTAGCGGCCTGGAGAGATACGCAGTATTTT.

This rearrangement joins TRBV11-2 to TRBJ2-1; 7 nucleotides align to TRBD1. The CDR3 is 16 residues long. V was pared by 0 bases and J by 6 bases, with 8 bases of the junction left unmatched. Per germline, CDR1 SGHAT and CDR2 FQNNGV. The CDR3 region is CASSLDRGQVFNEQFF. In DNA form, the CDR3 reads TGTGCCAGCAGCTTAGATCGCGGACAGGTTTTCAATGAGCAGTTCTTC.

The chain recombines TRBV29-1 with TRBJ2-1; perhaps TRBD2 as D (6 bases). This CDR3 comprises 13 residues. Germline V gene sequence: CDR1 SQVTM, CDR2 ANQGSEA. V lost 4 bases to trimming and J lost 4 bases, with 11 bases between them. CDR3 sequence: CSVVAELYNEQFF. DNA of the CDR3: TGCAGCGTTGTAGCGGAACTATACAATGAGCAGTTCTTC.

The chain links TRBV9 to TRBJ1-1; TRBD1 matches 7 bases. With V trimmed by 0 bases and J by 5 bases, 7 bases remained unmatched. The CDR3 spans 15 residues. The germline CDR1 and CDR2 sequences are SGDLS and YYNGEE. The CDR3 bases are TGTGCCAGCAGCGTAGGGGAGACAGGGAGAACTGAAGCTTTCTTT. Translating gives CASSVGETGRTEAFF.

V gene TRBV19 combines with J gene TRBJ2-1, with 7 bases fitting TRBD2. V was pared by 7 bases and J by 8 bases, with 20 bases of the junction left unmatched. Germline CDR1 LNHDA, CDR2 SQIVND (reference sequence). The CDR3 loop spans 17 amino acids. As DNA, the CDR3 is TGTGCCAGTAAGGACTCTATAGCGTGGGGAGGGCAGGATGAGCAGTTCTTC. This encodes CASKDSIAWGGQDEQFF. The full variable domain, its missing parts supplied by reference TRBV19 and TRBJ2-1, is DGGITQSPKYLFRKEGQNVTLSCEQNLNHDAMYWYRQDPGQGLRLIYYSQIVNDFQKGDIAEGYSVSREKKESFPLTVTSAQKNPTAFYLCASKDSIAWGGQDEQFFGPGTRLTVL.